Below are 14 T cell receptor beta chains sequenced from a single sample in a study of low-dose radiotherapy and immunotherapy resistance in tumors. TRAV- and TRBV-specific primers primed first-strand cDNA, covering alpha and beta chains. PCR amplification of the TCRs was performed with Phusion for 20 PCR cycles, and it relied on a constant-region primer together with a V-primer adapter. Via MiXCR, TCRdb re-called the reads, giving one row per CDR3 protein. The sample contains about 15,000 distinct CDR3 sequences, 60% of which appear only once. These receptors were collected from a human donor with advanced metastatic prostate, ovarian, gallbladder or colorectal cancer (not recorded which). This table probably holds off-target reads from a library built for another chain.

The chain employs TRBV14 and TRBJ2-3; unclear D gene. The length of the CDR3 is 16 residues. The germline V gene encodes CDR1 SGHDN and CDR2 FVKESK. Trimming shortened V by 0 bases and J by 4 bases, and 14 bases separated the two germline ends. CDR3 loop: CASSQDQGMWPDTQYF. The CDR3 DNA sequence: TGTGCCAGCAGCCAAGATCAAGGGATGTGGCCAGATACGCAGTATTTT.

The genes are TRBV28 and TRBJ2-1; 10 bases map to TRBD1. The length of the CDR3 is 18 residues. Germline-derived CDR1 and CDR2 are MDHEN and SYDVKM. J gave up 4 bases and V 1 base, and 10 bases lay outside the gene matches. The CDR3: CASSLLRGGTGDYNEQFF. As DNA, the CDR3 is TGTGCCAGCAGTTTATTAAGGGGGGGGACAGGGGATTACAATGAGCAGTTCTTC.

The V and J genes are TRBV28 and TRBJ2-7; D ambiguous. V lost 7 bases and J lost 0, with 10 bases in between. Germline lookup yields CDR1 MDHEN and CDR2 SYDVKM. The CDR3 runs 13 residues. This CDR3 reads CASIDPTSYEQYF. The DNA for the CDR3 is TGTGCCAGCATTGACCCAACCTCCTACGAGCAGTACTTC.

The chain has TRBV3-1 and TRBJ1-1; TRBD1 matches at 10 bases. The length of the CDR3 is 18 residues. Losses at the gene ends were 4 bases for V and 0 bases for J; bases not matched to a gene: 11. Germline V gene data show CDR1 as LGHDT and CDR2 as YNNKEL (reference sequence). This CDR3 reads CASSLRVGTGVVNTEAFF. DNA for the CDR3: TGTGCCAGCAGCCTGAGGGTCGGGACAGGGGTTGTGAACACTGAAGCTTTCTTT. Drawing the rest from reference TRBV3-1 and TRBJ1-1, the complete variable domain is DTAVSQTPKYLVTQMGNDKSIKCEQNLGHDTMYWYKQDSKKFLKIMFSYNNKELIINETVPNRFSPKSPDKAHLNLHINSLELGDSAVYFCASSLRVGTGVVNTEAFFGQGTRLTVV.

This clonotype is a singleton in its sample. The chain links TRBV13 to TRBJ2-2; possibly TRBD1 or TRBD2 for D (6 bases each). The CDR3 runs to 21 residues. The V gene's germline CDR1 is PRHDT and CDR2 FYEKMQ (reference sequence). V lost 4 bases and J lost 4, with 31 bases in between. CDR3 protein: CASSSSPGLNGQSLITGELFF. CDR3 DNA sequence: TGTGCCAGCAGCTCCTCTCCTGGACTAAATGGACAGAGTCTTATCACCGGGGAGCTGTTTTTT.

This rearrangement joins TRBV18 to TRBJ2-7, with 9 bases identical to TRBD2. Looked up from germline, CDR1 is KGHSH and CDR2 is LQKENI. Germline trimming cut 5 bases from V and 1 base from J; bases unmatched to any gene: 12. The CDR3 is 17 amino acids. The CDR3 here is CASSKTGTSPLSYEQYF. The CDR3 coding sequence is TGTGCCAGCTCAAAGACCGGGACTAGCCCCCTTTCCTACGAGCAGTACTTC.

The rearrangement joins TRBV1 to TRBJ1-1. TRBV1 constitutes a pseudogene. The CDR3 is 15 residues long. The CDR3 nucleotides are TGCGCCAGCAGCCAAGATACGGCTCCCCAGAGGGATGCTTTCTTT. This translates into CASSQDTAPQRDAFF.

The genes are TRBV7-2 and TRBJ1-1, with a possible D match to TRBD1 (6 bases). Germline CDR1 reads SGHTA; CDR2 reads FQGNSA. Trimming left V 7 bases short and J 0 bases short, with 24 bases between. The CDR3 runs 18 residues. Here the CDR3 reads CASTREGGAGYMNTEAFF. The CDR3 DNA sequence: TGTGCCAGCACCAGAGAGGGGGGGGCGGGATACATGAACACTGAAGCTTTCTTT.

The chain couples TRBV6-6 to TRBJ2-7; D ambiguous. Germline values: CDR1 MNHNY, CDR2 SVGAGI (reference sequence). This CDR3 spans 13 amino acids. The germline V and J ends were trimmed by 0 bases and 5 bases, with 8 bases remaining between them. The CDR3 nucleotides read TGTGCCAGCAGTTACTCCGAGGTGAACGAGCAGTACTTC. Its protein product is CASSYSEVNEQYF.

This clonotype was counted a few times. This rearrangement joins TRBV3-1 to TRBJ2-1; 9 bases are shared with TRBD2. V was pared by 4 bases and J by 10 bases, with 20 bases of the junction left unmatched. The CDR3 extends over 18 amino acids. Germline CDR1 and CDR2: LGHDT and YNNKEL (reference sequence). CDR3 sequence reads: CASSPAGVAGGPDKEQFF. Here the CDR3 DNA reads TGTGCCAGCAGCCCTGCTGGCGTGGCGGGGGGGCCTGATAAAGAGCAGTTCTTC.

The genes are TRBV4-3 and TRBJ2-1, with D perhaps matching TRBD1 or TRBD2 (5 bases each). Deletions cut 3 bases from V and 2 bases from J, with 8 bases between. The CDR3 totals 14 residues. Looked up from germline, CDR1 is LGHNA and CDR2 is YSLEER. CDR3: CASSHGTTYNEQFF. DNA for the CDR3: TGCGCCAGCAGCCACGGGACCACCTACAATGAGCAGTTCTTC.

The gene calls are TRBV12-3 or TRBV12-4 and TRBJ1-2, with 10 bases identical to TRBD1. There are 14 residues in the CDR3. The V segment lost 6 bases and the J segment 4 bases; nucleotides outside the gene matches: 5. As DNA, the CDR3 is TGTGCCAGCAGGAGACAGGGGGCCATCTATGGCTACACCTTC. It yields the protein CASRRQGAIYGYTF.

The V and J genes are TRBV11-2 and TRBJ2-1, with 8 bases matching TRBD1. Germline V CDR1 and CDR2: SGHAT, FQNNGV. V dropped 5 bases and J dropped 14; count of bases not matched to a gene: 11. The CDR3 has 13 residues. CDR3 residues: CASSPGQGSWKFF. CDR3 DNA: TGTGCCAGCAGCCCAGGACAGGGAAGTTGGAAGTTCTTC.

This CDR3 is CASSWDTRGTYEQYF. The CDR3 nucleotides are TGTGCCAGCAGTTGGGACACCCGTGGGACCTACGAGCAGTACTTC. The chain is built from TRBV5-8 and TRBJ2-7; weak D call: TRBD1 (6 bases). The length of the CDR3 is 15 residues. The germline gives CDR1 SGHTS, CDR2 YDEGEE. V lost 5 bases to trimming and J lost 2 bases, with 17 bases between them.